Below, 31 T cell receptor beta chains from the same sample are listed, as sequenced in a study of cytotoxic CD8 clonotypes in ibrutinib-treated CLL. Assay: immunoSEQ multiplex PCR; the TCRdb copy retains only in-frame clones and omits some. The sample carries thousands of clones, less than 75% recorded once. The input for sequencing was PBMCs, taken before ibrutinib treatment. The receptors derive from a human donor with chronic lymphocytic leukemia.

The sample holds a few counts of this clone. CDR3 sequence reads: CASGIRLAGGSHEQYF. The CDR3, as DNA: TGTGCTAGTGGTATAAGACTAGCGGGGGGGAGCCACGAGCAGTACTTC. The V and J genes are TRBV12-5 and TRBJ2-7; TRBD2 matches at 14 bases. Germline loops: CDR1 LGHNT, CDR2 FRNRAP. CDR3 length: 16 amino acids. Germline trimming cut 5 bases from V and 5 bases from J; bases unmatched to any gene: 8. Combining the CDR3 with reference TRBV12-5 and TRBJ2-7 gives the whole variable domain DARVTQTPRHKVTEMGQEVTMRCQPILGHNTVFWYRQTMMQGLELLAYFRNRAPLDDSGMPKDRFSAEMPDATLATLKIQPSEPRDSAVYFCASGIRLAGGSHEQYFGPGTRLTVT.

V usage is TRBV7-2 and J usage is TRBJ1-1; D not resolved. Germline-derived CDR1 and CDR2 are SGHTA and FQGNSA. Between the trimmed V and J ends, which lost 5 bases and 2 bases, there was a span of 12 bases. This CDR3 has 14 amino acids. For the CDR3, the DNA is TGTGCCAGCAGCGTAACCGGGATCAACACTGAAGCTTTCTTT. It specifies CASSVTGINTEAFF.

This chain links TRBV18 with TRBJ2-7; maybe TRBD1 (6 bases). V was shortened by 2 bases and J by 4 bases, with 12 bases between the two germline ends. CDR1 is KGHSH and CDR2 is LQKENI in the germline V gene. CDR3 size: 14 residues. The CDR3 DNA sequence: TGTGCCAGCTCACCAGGGACACGGGTGTACGAGCAGTACTTC. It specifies CASSPGTRVYEQYF.

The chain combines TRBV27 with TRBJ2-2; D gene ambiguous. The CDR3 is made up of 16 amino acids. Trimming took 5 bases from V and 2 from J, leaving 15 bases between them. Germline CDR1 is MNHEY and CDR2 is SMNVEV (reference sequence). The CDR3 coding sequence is TGTGCCAGCAGTCGGTTGGGAACGTTAAACACCGGGGAGCTGTTTTTT. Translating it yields CASSRLGTLNTGELFF.

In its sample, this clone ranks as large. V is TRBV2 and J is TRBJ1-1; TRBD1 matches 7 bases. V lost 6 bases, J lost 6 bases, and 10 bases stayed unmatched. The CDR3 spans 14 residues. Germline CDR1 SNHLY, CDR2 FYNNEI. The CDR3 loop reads CASSVKQGLAEAFF. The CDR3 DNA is TGTGCCAGCAGCGTGAAACAGGGGTTGGCTGAAGCTTTCTTT. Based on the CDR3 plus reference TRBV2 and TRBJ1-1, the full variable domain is EPEVTQTPSHQVTQMGQEVILRCVPISNHLYFYWYRQILGQKVEFLVSFYNNEISEKSEIFDDQFSVERPDGSNFTLKIRSTKLEDSAMYFCASSVKQGLAEAFFGQGTRLTVV.

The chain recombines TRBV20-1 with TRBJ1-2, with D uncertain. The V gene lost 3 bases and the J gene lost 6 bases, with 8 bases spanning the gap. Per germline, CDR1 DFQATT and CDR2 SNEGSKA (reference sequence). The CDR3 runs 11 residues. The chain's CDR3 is CSARYENGYTF. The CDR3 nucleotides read TGCAGTGCTAGGTATGAGAATGGCTACACCTTC.

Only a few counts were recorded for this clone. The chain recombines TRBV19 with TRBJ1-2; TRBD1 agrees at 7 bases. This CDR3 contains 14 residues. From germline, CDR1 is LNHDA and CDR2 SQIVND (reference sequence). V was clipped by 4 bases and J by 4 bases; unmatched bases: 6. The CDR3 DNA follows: TGTGCCAGTAGTACCTGGGACAGTCTCTATGGCTACACCTTC. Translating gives CASSTWDSLYGYTF.

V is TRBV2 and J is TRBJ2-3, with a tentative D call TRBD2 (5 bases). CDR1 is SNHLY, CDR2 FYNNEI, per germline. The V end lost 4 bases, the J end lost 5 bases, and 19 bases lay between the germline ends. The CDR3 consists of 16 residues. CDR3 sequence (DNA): TGTGCCAGCAGTGTCCCATTTACTAGGGATAGAGATACGCAGTATTTT. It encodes CASSVPFTRDRDTQYF.

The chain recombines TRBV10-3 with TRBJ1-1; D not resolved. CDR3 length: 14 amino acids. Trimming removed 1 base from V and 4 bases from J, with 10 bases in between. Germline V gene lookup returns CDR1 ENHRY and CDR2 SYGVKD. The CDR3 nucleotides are TGTGCCATCAGTGAGTTGAAGGGTGGCACTGAAGCTTTCTTT. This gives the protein CAISELKGGTEAFF.

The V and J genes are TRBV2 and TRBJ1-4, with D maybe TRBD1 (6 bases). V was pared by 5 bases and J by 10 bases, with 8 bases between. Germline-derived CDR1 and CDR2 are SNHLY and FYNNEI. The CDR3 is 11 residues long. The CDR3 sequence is CASSPGVKLFF. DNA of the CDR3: TGTGCCAGCAGTCCAGGGGTAAAACTGTTTTTT.

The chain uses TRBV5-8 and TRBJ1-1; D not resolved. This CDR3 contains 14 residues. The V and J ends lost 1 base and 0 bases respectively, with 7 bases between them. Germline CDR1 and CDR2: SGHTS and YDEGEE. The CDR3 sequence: CASSLPGLNTEAFF. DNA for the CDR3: TGTGCCAGCAGCTTGCCGGGTCTGAACACTGAAGCTTTCTTT.

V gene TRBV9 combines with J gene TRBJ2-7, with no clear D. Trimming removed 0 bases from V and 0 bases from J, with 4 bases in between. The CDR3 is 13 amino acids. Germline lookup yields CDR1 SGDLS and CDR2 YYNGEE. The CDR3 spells CASSVDLSYEQYF. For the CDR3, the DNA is TGTGCCAGCAGCGTAGACCTCTCCTACGAGCAGTACTTC.

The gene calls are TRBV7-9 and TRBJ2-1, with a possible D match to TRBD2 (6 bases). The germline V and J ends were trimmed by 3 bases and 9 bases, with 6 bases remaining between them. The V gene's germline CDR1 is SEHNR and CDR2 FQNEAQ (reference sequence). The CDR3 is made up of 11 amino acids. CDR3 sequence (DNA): TGTGCCAGCAGCTTGGGGGGTGAGCAGTTCTTC. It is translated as CASSLGGEQFF.

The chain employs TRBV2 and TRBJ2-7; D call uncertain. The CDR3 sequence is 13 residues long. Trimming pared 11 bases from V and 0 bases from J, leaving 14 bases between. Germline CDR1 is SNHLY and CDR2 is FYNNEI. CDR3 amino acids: CAVPLGFSYEQYF. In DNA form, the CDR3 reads TGTGCCGTCCCACTCGGATTCTCCTACGAGCAGTACTTC.

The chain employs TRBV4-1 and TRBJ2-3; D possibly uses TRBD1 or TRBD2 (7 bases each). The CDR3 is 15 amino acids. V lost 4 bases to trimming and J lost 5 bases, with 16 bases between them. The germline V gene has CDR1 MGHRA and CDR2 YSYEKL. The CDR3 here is CASSRWSGGEDTQYF. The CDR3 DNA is TGCGCCAGCAGCCGTTGGTCAGGGGGGGAAGATACGCAGTATTTT.

CDR3 coding DNA: TGTGCCAGCAGCTTGGAGGGACACCTGAATGAAAAACTGTTTTTT. It is translated as CASSLEGHLNEKLFF. The chain joins TRBV5-8 to TRBJ1-4, with D maybe TRBD1 (6 bases). Germline V gene lookup returns CDR1 SGHTS and CDR2 YDEGEE. The CDR3 is 15 amino acids. V was pared by 0 bases and J by 5 bases, with 11 bases between.

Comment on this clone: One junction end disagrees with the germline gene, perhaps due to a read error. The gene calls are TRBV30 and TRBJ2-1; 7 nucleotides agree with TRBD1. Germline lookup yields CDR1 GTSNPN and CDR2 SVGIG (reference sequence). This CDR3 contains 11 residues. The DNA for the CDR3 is TGTGCCTGGAGTCCCACAGGGGAGCTGTTCTTC. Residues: CAWSPTGELFF. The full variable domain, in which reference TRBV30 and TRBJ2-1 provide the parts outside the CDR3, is SQTIHQWPATLVQPVGSPLSLECTVEGTSNPNLYWYRQAAGRGLQLLFYSVGIGQISSEVPQNLSASRPQDRQFILSSKKLLLSDSGFYLCAWSPTGELFFGPGTRLTVL.

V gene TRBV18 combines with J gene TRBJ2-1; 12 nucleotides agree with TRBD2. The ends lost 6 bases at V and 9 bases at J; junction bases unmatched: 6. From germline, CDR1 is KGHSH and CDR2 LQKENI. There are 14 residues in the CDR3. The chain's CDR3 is CASSYGLAGSEQFF. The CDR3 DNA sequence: TGTGCCAGCTCCTACGGACTAGCGGGATCTGAGCAGTTCTTC.

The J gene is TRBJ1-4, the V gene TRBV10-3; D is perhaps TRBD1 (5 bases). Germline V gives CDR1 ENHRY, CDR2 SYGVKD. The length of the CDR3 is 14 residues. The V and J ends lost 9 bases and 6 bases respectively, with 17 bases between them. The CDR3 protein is CAIAPRADDEKLFF. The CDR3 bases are TGTGCCATAGCCCCCAGGGCTGACGATGAAAAACTGTTTTTT.

The CDR3 nucleotides read TGCGCCAGCGGGGCTCCAGGGAACTCCTACGAGCAGTACTTC. Translating it yields CASGAPGNSYEQYF. V is TRBV10-2 and J is TRBJ2-7; the D gene is possibly TRBD1 (5 bases). There are 14 residues in the CDR3. V lost 8 bases to trimming and J lost 0 bases, with 14 bases between them. CDR1 and CDR2 from the germline V gene are WSHSY and SAAADI.

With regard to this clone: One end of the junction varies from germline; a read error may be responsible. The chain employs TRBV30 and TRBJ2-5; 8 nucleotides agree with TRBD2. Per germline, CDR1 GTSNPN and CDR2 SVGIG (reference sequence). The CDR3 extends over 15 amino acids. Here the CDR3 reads CARSTGAGGLETQYF. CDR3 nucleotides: TGTGCCCGGAGTACGGGCGCGGGGGGCCTAGAGACCCAGTACTTC.

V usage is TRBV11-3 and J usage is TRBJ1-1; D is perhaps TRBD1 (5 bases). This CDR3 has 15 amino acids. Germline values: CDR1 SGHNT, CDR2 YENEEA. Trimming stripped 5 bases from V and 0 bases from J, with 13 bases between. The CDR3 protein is CASSRGGTLNTEAFF. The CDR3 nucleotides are TGTGCCAGCAGCCGGGGGGGGACCCTGAACACTGAAGCTTTCTTT.

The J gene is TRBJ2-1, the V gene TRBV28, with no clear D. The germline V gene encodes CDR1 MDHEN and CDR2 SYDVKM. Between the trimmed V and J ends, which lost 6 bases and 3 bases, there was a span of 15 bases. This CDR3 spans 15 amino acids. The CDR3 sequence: CASRPGPANYNEQFF. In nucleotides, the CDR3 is TGTGCCAGCAGACCGGGCCCCGCAAACTACAATGAGCAGTTCTTC.

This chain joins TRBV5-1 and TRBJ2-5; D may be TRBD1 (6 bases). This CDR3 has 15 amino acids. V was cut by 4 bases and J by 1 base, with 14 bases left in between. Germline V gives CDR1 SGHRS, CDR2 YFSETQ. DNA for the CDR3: TGCGCCAGCAGCGTGTGGACAGTTCCCCAAGAGACCCAGTACTTC. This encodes CASSVWTVPQETQYF.

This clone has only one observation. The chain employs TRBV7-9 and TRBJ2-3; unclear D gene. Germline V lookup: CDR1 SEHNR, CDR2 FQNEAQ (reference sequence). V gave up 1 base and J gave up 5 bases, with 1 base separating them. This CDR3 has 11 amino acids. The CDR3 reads CASSLEDTQYF. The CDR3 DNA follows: TGTGCCAGCAGCTTAGAAGATACGCAGTATTTT.

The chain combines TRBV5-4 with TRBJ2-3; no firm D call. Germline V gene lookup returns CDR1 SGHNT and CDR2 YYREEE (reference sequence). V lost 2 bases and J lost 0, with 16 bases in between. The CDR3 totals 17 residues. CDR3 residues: CASSLDPRRLSTDTQYF. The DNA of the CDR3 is TGTGCCAGCAGCTTAGATCCTCGACGCCTAAGCACAGATACGCAGTATTTT.

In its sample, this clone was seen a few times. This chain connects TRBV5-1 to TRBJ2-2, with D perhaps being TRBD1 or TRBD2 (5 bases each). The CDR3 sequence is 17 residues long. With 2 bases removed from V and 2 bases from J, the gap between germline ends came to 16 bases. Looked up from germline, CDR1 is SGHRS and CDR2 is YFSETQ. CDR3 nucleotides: TGCGCCAGCAGCTTATCGGGACGGAGCATTAACACCGGGGAGCTGTTTTTT. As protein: CASSLSGRSINTGELFF.

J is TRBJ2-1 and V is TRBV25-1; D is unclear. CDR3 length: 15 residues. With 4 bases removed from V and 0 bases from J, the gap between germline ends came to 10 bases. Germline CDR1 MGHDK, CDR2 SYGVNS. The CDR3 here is CASSGTAHSYNEQFF. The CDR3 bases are TGTGCCAGCAGTGGCACGGCGCACTCCTACAATGAGCAGTTCTTC.

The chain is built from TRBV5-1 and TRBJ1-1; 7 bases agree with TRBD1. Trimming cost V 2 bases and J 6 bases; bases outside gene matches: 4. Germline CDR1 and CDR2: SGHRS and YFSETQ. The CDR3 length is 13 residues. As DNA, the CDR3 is TGCGCCAGCAGCTTACAGGGGTTCTCTGAAGCTTTCTTT. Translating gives CASSLQGFSEAFF.

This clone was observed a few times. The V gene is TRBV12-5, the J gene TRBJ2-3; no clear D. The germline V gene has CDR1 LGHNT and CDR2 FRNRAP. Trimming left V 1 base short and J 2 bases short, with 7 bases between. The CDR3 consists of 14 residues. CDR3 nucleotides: TGTGCTAGTGGTTTGGGGCAGGCCACAGATACGCAGTATTTT. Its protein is CASGLGQATDTQYF.

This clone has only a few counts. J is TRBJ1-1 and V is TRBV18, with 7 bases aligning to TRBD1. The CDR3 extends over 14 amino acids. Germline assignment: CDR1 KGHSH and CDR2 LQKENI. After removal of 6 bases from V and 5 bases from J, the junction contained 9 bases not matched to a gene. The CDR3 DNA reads TGTGCCAGCTCGACAAATCCGGGACAGACTGAAGCTTTCTTT. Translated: CASSTNPGQTEAFF.